This T cell receptor beta chain appears in the sequencing data of a study of T cell responses to AZD1222 COVID-19 vaccine. Turning to the study itself: Analysis merged second doses at about 4 or about 12 weeks.

In the case of this clone: Its antigen is unidentified.

Some clones are missing from TCRdb's copy, which holds only in-frame ones; the method was immunoSEQ multiplex PCR. The data contain over 110,000 clones, around 89% of them singletons. General study results and limits: The span of vaccine-associated CD4 TCRs extended across spike, with dominance at 160-218 and 743-854. Clonal diversity may have been underestimated, and the donors were mostly white British, with more females than males. Repertoire sampling was restricted to post-peak T cell response timepoints.

This clonotype originated in an adult in good health. The source was peripheral blood, collected on day 0 of AZD1222 vaccination.

CDR3: CSARDRTGLFF. DNA for the CDR3: TGCAGTGCTAGGGATCGGACTGGATTGTTCTTC. The J gene is TRBJ2-1, the V gene TRBV20-1, with D perhaps matching TRBD2 (5 bases). The ends were cut back, 3 bases at V and 15 bases at J, with 15 bases in the middle. CDR3 length equals 11 residues. The germline gives CDR1 DFQATT, CDR2 SNEGSKA (reference sequence).